Listed below are T cell receptor beta chains from one sample, sequenced in a study of OX40 agonist ivuxolimab in advanced cancers. Produced via immunoSEQ multiplex PCR; TCRdb's table is partial and in-frame only. Here the sample spans tens of thousands of clones, 85% to 90% being singletons. This specimen consisted of CD4+ or CD8+ T cells sorted from blood, obtained in a trial of the OX40 agonist ivuxolimab. All receptors come from an adult with an advanced solid tumor such as melanoma, head and neck, liver or kidney cancer. Both conserved end residues are part of each CDR3. The D gene is left open where the match is weak. Clone sizes are given selectively: once, few, many, or a class where the clone is expanded.

D gene: NA; clone size: NA; J gene: TRBJ1-1; CDR3 length: 11; V gene: TRBV5-8; CDR3 protein: CASPKRGGAFF; CDR3 DNA: TGTGCCAGCCCCAAAAGGGGGGGGGCTTTCTTT
D gene: NA; clone size: NA; J gene: TRBJ1-2; CDR3 length: 15; V gene: TRBV7-9; CDR3 protein: CASSLGADRSYGYTF; CDR3 DNA: TGTGCCAGCAGCTTAGGGGCAGACCGGAGTTATGGCTACACCTTC
D gene: TRBD1; clone size: NA; J gene: TRBJ2-1; CDR3 length: 12; V gene: TRBV29-1; CDR3 protein: CSANDRVDEQFF; CDR3 DNA: TGCAGCGCAAACGACAGGGTTGATGAGCAGTTCTTC
D gene: NA; clone size: NA; J gene: TRBJ1-4; CDR3 length: 12; V gene: TRBV6-6; CDR3 protein: CASSSDGEKLFF; CDR3 DNA: TGTGCCAGCAGCTCGGACGGCGAAAAACTGTTTTTT
D gene: NA; clone size: once; J gene: TRBJ1-5; CDR3 length: 14; V gene: TRBV30; CDR3 protein: CAWSYQNSNQPQHF; CDR3 DNA: TGTGCCTGGAGCTACCAGAATAGCAATCAGCCCCAGCATTTT
D gene: NA; clone size: NA; J gene: TRBJ2-7; CDR3 length: 16; V gene: TRBV9; CDR3 protein: CASSVASGADTYEQYF; CDR3 DNA: TGTGCCAGCAGCGTAGCCTCGGGGGCCGATACCTACGAGCAGTACTTC
D gene: NA; clone size: NA; J gene: TRBJ1-1; CDR3 length: 13; V gene: TRBV29-1; CDR3 protein: CSVRGTGNTEAFF; CDR3 DNA: TGCAGCGTTAGGGGGACGGGGAACACTGAAGCTTTCTTT
D gene: TRBD2; clone size: NA; J gene: TRBJ2-3; CDR3 length: 15; V gene: TRBV6-1; CDR3 protein: CASSEVGEGSDTQYF; CDR3 DNA: TGTGCCAGCAGTGAAGTTGGGGAGGGCTCAGATACGCAGTATTTT
D gene: TRBD1; clone size: NA; J gene: TRBJ2-6; CDR3 length: 18; V gene: TRBV5-6; CDR3 protein: CASSLGGTGGLAANVLTF; CDR3 DNA: TGTGCCAGCAGCTTGGGAGGGACAGGGGGCCTGGCGGCCAACGTCCTGACTTTC
D gene: TRBD1; clone size: few; J gene: TRBJ1-2; CDR3 length: 13; V gene: TRBV2; CDR3 protein: CASSSGQGMGYTF; CDR3 DNA: TGTGCCAGCAGTTCGGGACAGGGTATGGGCTACACCTTC
D gene: NA; clone size: once; J gene: TRBJ1-1; CDR3 length: 14; V gene: TRBV30; CDR3 protein: CAWSDRTANTEAFF; CDR3 DNA: TGTGCCTGGAGTGACCGGACGGCAAACACTGAAGCTTTCTTT
D gene: NA; clone size: medium-sized; J gene: TRBJ2-7; CDR3 length: 15; V gene: TRBV5-4; CDR3 protein: CASSLGRDRPYEQYF; CDR3 DNA: TGTGCCAGCAGCTTGGGCCGGGACCGCCCCTACGAGCAGTACTTC
D gene: NA; clone size: NA; J gene: TRBJ2-7; CDR3 length: 12; V gene: TRBV18; CDR3 protein: CASSLYMDEQYF; CDR3 DNA: TGTGCCAGCTCCCTCTATATGGACGAGCAGTACTTC
D gene: NA; clone size: NA; J gene: TRBJ1-4; CDR3 length: 12; V gene: TRBV29-1; CDR3 protein: CSGGRTNEKLFF; CDR3 DNA: TGCAGCGGCGGACGGACTAATGAAAAACTGTTTTTT
D gene: TRBD1; clone size: NA; J gene: TRBJ1-2; CDR3 length: 17; V gene: TRBV11-1; CDR3 protein: CASSPIAGQERGYGYTF; CDR3 DNA: TGTGCCAGCAGCCCGATTGCTGGACAGGAAAGAGGTTATGGCTACACCTTC
D gene: TRBD1; clone size: NA; J gene: TRBJ1-2; CDR3 length: 17; V gene: TRBV7-9; CDR3 protein: CASSRGTGWRSNYGYTF; CDR3 DNA: TGTGCCAGCAGCCGGGGGACAGGGTGGAGAAGTAACTATGGCTACACCTTC
D gene: NA; clone size: NA; J gene: TRBJ2-2; CDR3 length: 12; V gene: TRBV7-8; CDR3 protein: CATRRNTGELFF; CDR3 DNA: TGTGCCACCAGGAGGAACACCGGGGAGCTGTTTTTT
D gene: NA; clone size: NA; J gene: TRBJ2-5; CDR3 length: 15; V gene: TRBV2; CDR3 protein: CASCPLFGAQETQYF; CDR3 DNA: TGTGCCAGCTGCCCGCTATTTGGGGCACAAGAGACCCAGTACTTC
D gene: NA; clone size: NA; J gene: TRBJ1-3; CDR3 length: 15; V gene: TRBV6-5; CDR3 protein: CASSYSREGGNTIYF; CDR3 DNA: TGTGCCAGCAGTTACTCGAGGGAGGGTGGAAACACCATATATTTT
D gene: NA; clone size: NA; J gene: TRBJ1-4; CDR3 length: 15; V gene: TRBV28; CDR3 protein: CASSFGGKRYEKLFF; CDR3 DNA: TGTGCCAGCAGTTTTGGGGGAAAGCGATATGAAAAACTGTTTTTT
D gene: NA; clone size: NA; J gene: TRBJ2-5; CDR3 length: 13; V gene: TRBV5-1; CDR3 protein: CASSWTVQETQYF; CDR3 DNA: TGCGCCAGCAGCTGGACAGTTCAAGAGACCCAGTACTTC
D gene: NA; clone size: NA; J gene: TRBJ2-2; CDR3 length: 14; V gene: TRBV19; CDR3 protein: CASIEDRNTGELFF; CDR3 DNA: TGTGCCAGTATAGAGGACAGAAACACCGGGGAGCTGTTTTTT
D gene: TRBD1; clone size: NA; J gene: TRBJ2-1; CDR3 length: 17; V gene: TRBV27; CDR3 protein: CASSTNSGQGKYNEQFF; CDR3 DNA: TGTGCCAGCAGTACTAACTCCGGACAGGGGAAATACAATGAGCAGTTCTTC
D gene: NA; clone size: NA; J gene: TRBJ2-5; CDR3 length: 15; V gene: TRBV19; CDR3 protein: CASSIDAGRVETQYF; CDR3 DNA: TGTGCCAGTAGTATAGATGCAGGGAGAGTTGAGACCCAGTACTTC
D gene: NA; clone size: NA; J gene: TRBJ1-3; CDR3 length: 14; V gene: TRBV9; CDR3 protein: CASSVASSGNTIYF; CDR3 DNA: TGTGCCAGCAGCGTAGCCAGCTCTGGAAACACCATATATTTT
D gene: NA; clone size: NA; J gene: TRBJ1-1; CDR3 length: 12; V gene: TRBV29-1; CDR3 protein: CSGGQLNTEAFF; CDR3 DNA: TGCAGCGGCGGACAGCTGAACACTGAAGCTTTCTTT
D gene: NA; clone size: NA; J gene: TRBJ2-7; CDR3 length: 14; V gene: TRBV9; CDR3 protein: CASSVGTGPYEQYF; CDR3 DNA: TGTGCCAGCAGCGTAGGTACGGGCCCCTACGAGCAGTACTTC
D gene: NA; clone size: NA; J gene: TRBJ1-1; CDR3 length: 16; V gene: TRBV6-5; CDR3 protein: CASSYSAGVGYTEAFF; CDR3 DNA: TGTGCCAGCAGTTACTCGGCAGGGGTGGGTTACACTGAAGCTTTCTTT
D gene: NA; clone size: NA; J gene: TRBJ2-5; CDR3 length: 13; V gene: TRBV28; CDR3 protein: CASRGSVQETQYF; CDR3 DNA: TGTGCCAGCAGGGGTAGCGTCCAAGAGACCCAGTACTTC
D gene: NA; clone size: once; J gene: TRBJ2-5; CDR3 length: 13; V gene: TRBV30; CDR3 protein: CAWSVLSRGTQYF; CDR3 DNA: TGTGCCTGGAGTGTCCTTTCCAGGGGGACCCAGTACTTC
D gene: TRBD2; clone size: NA; J gene: TRBJ2-3; CDR3 length: 16; V gene: TRBV7-3; CDR3 protein: CASSRTSGVSTDTQYF; CDR3 DNA: TGTGCCAGCAGTAGAACTAGCGGGGTGAGCACAGATACGCAGTATTTT
D gene: TRBD2; clone size: NA; J gene: TRBJ2-2; CDR3 length: 20; V gene: TRBV28; CDR3 protein: CASSPSGLAGGPEKDGELFF; CDR3 DNA: TGTGCCAGCAGCCCGTCGGGGTTAGCGGGAGGGCCTGAGAAGGACGGGGAGCTGTTTTTT
D gene: NA; clone size: NA; J gene: TRBJ2-2; CDR3 length: 14; V gene: TRBV5-1; CDR3 protein: CASLEGPVTGELFF; CDR3 DNA: TGCGCCAGCTTGGAAGGGCCAGTCACCGGGGAGCTGTTTTTT
D gene: NA; clone size: NA; J gene: TRBJ1-5; CDR3 length: 15; V gene: TRBV15; CDR3 protein: CATSRGGESNQPQHF; CDR3 DNA: TGTGCCACCAGCAGAGGAGGGGAAAGCAATCAGCCCCAGCATTTT